This T cell receptor (beta chain) was recovered during a study of cytotoxic CD8 clonotypes in ibrutinib-treated CLL. Study summary: Samples had a mean of nearly 260,000 productive templates and some 88,000 productive rearrangements.

Only in-frame clones appear in the TCRdb table, and some are missing; sequencing was by immunoSEQ multiplex PCR. This sample yields about 200,000 clones, of which 60% to 80% are seen a single time; 5.5% to 6% belongs to the top ten. Extraction of roughly 2 micrograms of genomic DNA from cryopreserved PBMCs supplied material for TCR beta libraries. The CDR3 is 15 amino acids. From germline, CDR1 is SQVTM and CDR2 ANQGSEA. Trimming cost V 7 bases and J 5 bases; bases outside gene matches: 11. This chain uses TRBV29-1 with TRBJ2-2, with 9 bases that match TRBD2. The sample in question was PBMCs, obtained after 12 months of ibrutinib treatment. This TCR derives from a human donor with chronic lymphocytic leukemia. The CDR3 DNA follows: TGCAGCGCCCTTTCTAGCGGGACGGGGACCGGGGAGCTGTTTTTT. Protein: CSALSSGTGTGELFF.